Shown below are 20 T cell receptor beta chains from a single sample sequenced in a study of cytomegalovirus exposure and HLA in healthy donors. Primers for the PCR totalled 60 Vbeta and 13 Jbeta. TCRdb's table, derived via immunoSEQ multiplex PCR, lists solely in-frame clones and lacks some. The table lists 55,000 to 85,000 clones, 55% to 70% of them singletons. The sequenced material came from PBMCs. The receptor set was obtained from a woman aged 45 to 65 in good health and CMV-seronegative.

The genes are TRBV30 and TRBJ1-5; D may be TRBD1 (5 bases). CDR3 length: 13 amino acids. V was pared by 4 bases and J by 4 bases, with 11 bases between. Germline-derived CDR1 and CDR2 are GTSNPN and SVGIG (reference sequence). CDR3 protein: CAWNQGWNQPQHF. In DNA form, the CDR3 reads TGTGCCTGGAACCAGGGCTGGAATCAGCCCCAGCATTTT.

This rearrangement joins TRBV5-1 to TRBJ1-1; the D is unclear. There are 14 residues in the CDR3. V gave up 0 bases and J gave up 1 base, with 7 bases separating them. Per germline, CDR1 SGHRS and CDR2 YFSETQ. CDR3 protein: CASSLGRGNTEAFF. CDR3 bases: TGCGCCAGCAGCTTGGGGCGGGGGAACACTGAAGCTTTCTTT.

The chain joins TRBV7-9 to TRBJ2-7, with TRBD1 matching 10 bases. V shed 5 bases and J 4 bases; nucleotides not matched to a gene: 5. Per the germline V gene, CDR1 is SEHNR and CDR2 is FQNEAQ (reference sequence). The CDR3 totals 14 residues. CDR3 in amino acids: CASSPPGQGYEQYF. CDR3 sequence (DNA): TGTGCCAGCAGCCCGCCGGGACAGGGGTACGAGCAGTACTTC.

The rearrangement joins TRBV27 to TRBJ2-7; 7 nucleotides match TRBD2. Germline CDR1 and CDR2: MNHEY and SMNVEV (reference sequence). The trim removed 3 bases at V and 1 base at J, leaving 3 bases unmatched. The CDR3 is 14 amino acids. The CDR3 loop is CASSFAGASYEQYF. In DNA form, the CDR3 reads TGTGCCAGCAGTTTTGCGGGAGCGTCCTACGAGCAGTACTTC.

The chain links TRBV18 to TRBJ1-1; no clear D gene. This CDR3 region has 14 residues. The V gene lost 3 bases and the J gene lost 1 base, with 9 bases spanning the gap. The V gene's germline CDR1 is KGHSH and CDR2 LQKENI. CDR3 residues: CASSPSQANTEAFF. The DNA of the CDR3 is TGTGCCAGCTCACCGTCGCAGGCGAACACTGAAGCTTTCTTT.

The CDR3 DNA follows: TGTGCCAGCAGCGGGGGTGGCGCCCGGAGTGAGCAGTTCTTC. Translating it yields CASSGGGARSEQFF. The chain employs TRBV6-6 and TRBJ2-1; D might be TRBD2 (6 bases). The germline V gene encodes CDR1 MNHNY and CDR2 SVGAGI (reference sequence). The CDR3 is 14 amino acids. Trimming took off 6 bases at V and 9 bases at J, with 18 bases between the two ends.

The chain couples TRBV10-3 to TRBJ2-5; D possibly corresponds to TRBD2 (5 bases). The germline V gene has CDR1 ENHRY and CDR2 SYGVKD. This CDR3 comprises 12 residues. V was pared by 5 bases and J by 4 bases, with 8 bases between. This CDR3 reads CAISPRGETQYF. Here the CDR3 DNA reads TGTGCCATCAGTCCCCGGGGAGAGACCCAGTACTTC.

The CDR3 protein is CASSPTPSSYNEQFF. For the CDR3, the DNA is TGTGCCAGCAGCCCCACACCTAGCTCCTACAATGAGCAGTTCTTC. The chain joins TRBV7-3 to TRBJ2-1; the D is unclear. The V gene's germline CDR1 is SGHTA and CDR2 FQGTGA. This CDR3 spans 15 amino acids. The V and J ends lost 5 bases and 0 bases respectively, with 11 bases between them.

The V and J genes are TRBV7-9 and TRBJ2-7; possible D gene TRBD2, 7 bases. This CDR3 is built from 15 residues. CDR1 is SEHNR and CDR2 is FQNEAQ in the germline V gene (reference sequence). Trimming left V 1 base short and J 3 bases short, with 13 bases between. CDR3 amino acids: CASSLEGGTVYEQYF. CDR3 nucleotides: TGTGCCAGCAGCTTAGAGGGGGGGACGGTCTACGAGCAGTACTTC.

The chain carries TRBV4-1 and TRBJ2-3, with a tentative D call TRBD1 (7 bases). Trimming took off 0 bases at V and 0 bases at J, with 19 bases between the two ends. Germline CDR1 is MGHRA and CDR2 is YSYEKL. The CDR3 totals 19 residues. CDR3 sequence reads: CASSQDPPSDRASTDTQYF. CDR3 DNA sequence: TGCGCCAGCAGCCAAGATCCCCCTAGCGACAGGGCCAGCACAGATACGCAGTATTTT.

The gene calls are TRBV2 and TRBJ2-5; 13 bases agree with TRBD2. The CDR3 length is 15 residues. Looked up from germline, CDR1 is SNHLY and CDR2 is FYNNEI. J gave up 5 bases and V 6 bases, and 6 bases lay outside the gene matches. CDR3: CASSPGLAGAETQYF. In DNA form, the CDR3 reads TGTGCCAGCAGCCCCGGACTAGCGGGAGCGGAGACCCAGTACTTC.

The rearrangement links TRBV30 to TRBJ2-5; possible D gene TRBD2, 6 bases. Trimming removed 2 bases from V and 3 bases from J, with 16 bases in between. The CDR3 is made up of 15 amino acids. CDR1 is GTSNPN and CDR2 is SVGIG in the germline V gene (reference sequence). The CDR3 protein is CAWSRGTSNKETQYF. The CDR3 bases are TGTGCCTGGAGTCGCGGGACTTCAAATAAAGAGACCCAGTACTTC.

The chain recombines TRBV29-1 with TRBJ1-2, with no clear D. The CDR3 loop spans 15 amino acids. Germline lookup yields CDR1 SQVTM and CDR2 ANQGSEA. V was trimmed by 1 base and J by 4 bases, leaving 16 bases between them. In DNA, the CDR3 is TGCAGCGTTGAAGGTGGGGTGGAGGATTTCTATGGCTACACCTTC. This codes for CSVEGGVEDFYGYTF.

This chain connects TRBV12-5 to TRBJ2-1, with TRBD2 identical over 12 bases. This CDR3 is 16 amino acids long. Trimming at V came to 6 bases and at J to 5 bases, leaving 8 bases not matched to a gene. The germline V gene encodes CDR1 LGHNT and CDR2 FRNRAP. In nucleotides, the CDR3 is TGTGCTAGTGGCCCGAAGAGACTAGCGGGGGACAATGAGCAGTTCTTC. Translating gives CASGPKRLAGDNEQFF.

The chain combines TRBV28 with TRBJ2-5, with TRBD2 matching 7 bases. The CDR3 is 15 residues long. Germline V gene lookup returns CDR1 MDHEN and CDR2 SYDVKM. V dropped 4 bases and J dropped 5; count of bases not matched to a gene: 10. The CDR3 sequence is CASSSGLSRTETQYF. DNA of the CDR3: TGTGCCAGCAGTTCGGGACTATCCCGGACCGAGACCCAGTACTTC.

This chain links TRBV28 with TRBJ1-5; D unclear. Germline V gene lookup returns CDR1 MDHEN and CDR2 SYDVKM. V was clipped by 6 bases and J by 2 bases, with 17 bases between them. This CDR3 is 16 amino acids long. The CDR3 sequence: CASSSPAGMGNQPQHF. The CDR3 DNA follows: TGTGCCAGCAGCTCCCCTGCCGGGATGGGCAATCAGCCCCAGCATTTT.

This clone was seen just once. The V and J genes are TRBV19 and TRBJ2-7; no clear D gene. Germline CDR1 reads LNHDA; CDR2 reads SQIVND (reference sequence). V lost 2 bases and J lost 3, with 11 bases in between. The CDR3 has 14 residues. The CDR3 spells CASSISWAIYEQYF. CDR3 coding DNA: TGTGCCAGTAGTATAAGTTGGGCCATCTACGAGCAGTACTTC.

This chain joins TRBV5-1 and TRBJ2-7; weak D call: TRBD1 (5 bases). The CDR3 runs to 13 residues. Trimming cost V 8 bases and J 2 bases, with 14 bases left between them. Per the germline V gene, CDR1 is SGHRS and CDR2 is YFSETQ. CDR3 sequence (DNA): TGCGCCAGTGCTGGACACCAAACCTACGAGCAGTACTTC. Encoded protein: CASAGHQTYEQYF. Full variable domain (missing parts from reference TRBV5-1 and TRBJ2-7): KAGVTQTPRYLIKTRGQQVTLSCSPISGHRSVSWYQQTPGQGLQFLFEYFSETQRNKGNFPGRFSGRQFSNSRSEMNVSTLELGDSALYLCASAGHQTYEQYFGPGTRLTVT.

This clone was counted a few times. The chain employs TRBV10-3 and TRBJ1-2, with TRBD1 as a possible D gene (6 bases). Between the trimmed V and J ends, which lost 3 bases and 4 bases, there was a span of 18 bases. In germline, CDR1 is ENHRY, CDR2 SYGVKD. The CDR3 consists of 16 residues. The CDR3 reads CAISDDRTVSSYGYTF. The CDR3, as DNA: TGTGCCATCAGTGACGATAGGACAGTTTCGAGCTATGGCTACACCTTC.

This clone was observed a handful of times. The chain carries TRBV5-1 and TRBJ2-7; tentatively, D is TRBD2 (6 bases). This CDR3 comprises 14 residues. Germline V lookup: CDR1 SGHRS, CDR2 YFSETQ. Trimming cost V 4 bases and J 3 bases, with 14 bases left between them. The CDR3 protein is CASSEAGAIYEQYF. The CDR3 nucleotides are TGCGCCAGCAGCGAAGCGGGCGCCATCTACGAGCAGTACTTC.